This T cell receptor (beta chain) was identified during a study of regulatory T cells in long-lasting Graves disease. The time point denotes: newly diagnosed GD, antithyroid drugs for less than 3 months. Making the TCR library involved RNA that had been extracted from PBMCs. Ten or more counts support this clonotype. CDR1 is GTSNPN and CDR2 is SVGIG in the germline V gene (reference sequence). The CDR3 has 16 residues. Between the trimmed V and J ends, which lost 0 bases and 6 bases, there was a span of 21 bases. Building the TCR beta libraries relied on iRepertoire HTBI primers, and CDR3 regions underwent Arm-PCR. MiXCR, run by TCRdb on the multiplex PCR reads, gives a single entry per CDR3 protein. The profile shows hundreds of thousands of distinct CDR3 sequences, roughly 13% of them singletons. These data are also associated with another study on T cells in Graves' hyperthyroidism and ophthalmopathy.

The V and J genes are TRBV30 and TRBJ2-7; D may match TRBD1 or TRBD2 (6 bases each). The source of this sequence is a man aged 30-40 years with Graves disease. Material: peripheral blood mononuclear cells (PBMCs), obtained at new diagnosis, from a patient treated with antithyroid drugs. The CDR3 loop is CAWSVLGRRGGIEQYF. In DNA, the CDR3 is TGTGCCTGGAGTGTACTCGGGCGCAGGGGAGGCATCGAGCAGTACTTC.